Each of the 12 T cell receptor beta chains below was sequenced from the same sample in a study of blood T cell repertoires in COVID-19. The assay was immunoSEQ multiplex PCR, and TCRdb's table has in-frame clones only and misses some. The data contain 150,000 to 180,000 clones, approximately 91% of them singletons. Material: peripheral blood. The receptors stem from a woman aged 70-85 years with acute or convalescent COVID-19.

The V call is TRBV11-3, the J call TRBJ1-1; D unresolved. CDR3 length equals 13 residues. CDR1 and CDR2 from the germline V gene are SGHNT and YENEEA. The V end was cut by 2 bases, the J end by 1 base, with 5 bases between. The CDR3 DNA reads as TGTGCCAGCAGCTTAACAGAGAACACTGAAGCTTTCTTT. It codes for CASSLTENTEAFF.

V and J are TRBV6-2 or TRBV6-3 and TRBJ1-1; D is ambiguous. Germline V CDR1 and CDR2: MNHEY, SVGEGT. V gave up 4 bases and J gave up 9 bases, with 15 bases separating them. The CDR3 extends over 13 amino acids. CDR3 region: CASSFSGASKAFF. For the CDR3, the DNA is TGTGCCAGCAGTTTTTCGGGTGCCAGCAAAGCTTTCTTT.

The chain combines TRBV18 with TRBJ1-6, with 9 positions matching TRBD1. The CDR3 length is 17 residues. Germline V gene data show CDR1 as KGHSH and CDR2 as LQKENI. V shed 3 bases, J shed 7 bases, and the junction held 10 bases outside the gene matches. This CDR3 is CASSPSGTGRENSPLHF. The DNA of the CDR3 is TGTGCCAGCTCACCCTCCGGGACAGGGCGTGAGAATTCACCCCTCCACTTT.

This chain joins TRBV21-1 and TRBJ1-5; the table's D call, TRBD1, was not checked against the DNA. TRBV21-1 is an annotated pseudogene. The CDR3 is made up of 18 amino acids. The CDR3 DNA reads TGTGCCAGCAGCAAAAGGGTTAATCCAGGGTTAAGCAATCAGCCCCAGCATTTT. This gives the protein CASSKRVNPGLSNQPQHF.

The genes are TRBV2 and TRBJ2-3; perhaps TRBD2 as D (5 bases). This CDR3 contains 15 residues. Germline-derived CDR1 and CDR2 are SNHLY and FYNNEI. V gave up 6 bases and J gave up 9 bases, with 22 bases separating them. The CDR3 sequence is CASRGAAWARETQYF. The CDR3 DNA sequence: TGTGCCAGCAGAGGAGCGGCGTGGGCTAGGGAGACGCAGTATTTT.

This clone was recorded a few times. The V call is TRBV3-1 (or the pseudogene TRBV3-2), the J call TRBJ2-5, with TRBD2 matching over 11 bases. The CDR3 runs 16 residues. J lost 2 bases, V lost 3 bases, and 5 bases had no gene match. The germline CDR1 and CDR2 sequences are LGHDT and YNNKEL (reference sequence). The CDR3 bases are TGTGCCAGCAGCCACGAAGTAGCGGGGGGGCAAGAGACCCAGTACTTC. It is translated as CASSHEVAGGQETQYF.

The sample holds a few counts of this clone. The rearrangement uses TRBV5-4 and TRBJ2-7; 10 bases match TRBD2. The CDR3 sequence is 16 residues long. With V trimmed by 1 base and J by 2 bases, 6 bases remained unmatched. The V gene's germline CDR1 is SGHNT and CDR2 YYREEE (reference sequence). Here the CDR3 reads CASSLSSGGRTYEQYV. Written as DNA, the CDR3 is TGTGCCAGCAGCTTGAGTAGCGGGGGGAGAACCTACGAGCAGTACGTC.

The genes are TRBV14 and TRBJ1-3, with a possible D match to TRBD1 (6 bases). V dropped 0 bases and J dropped 0 bases, with 9 bases sitting between them. This CDR3 has 16 residues. CDR1 is SGHDN and CDR2 is FVKESK in the germline V gene. CDR3 nucleotides: TGTGCCAGCAGCCAAGACCGGACAGTCTCTGGAAACACCATATATTTT. Residues: CASSQDRTVSGNTIYF.

The V gene is TRBV6-5, the J gene TRBJ1-5, with D possibly TRBD1 on 6 matching bases. CDR1 and CDR2 from the germline V gene are MNHEY and SVGAGI. With 7 bases removed from V and 6 bases from J, the gap between germline ends came to 13 bases. CDR3 length: 13 amino acids. CDR3 in DNA: TGTGCCAGCAAACAGGGCCCGGGTCAGCCCCAGCATTTT. Protein product: CASKQGPGQPQHF.

This clone is a singleton in its sample. The chain uses TRBV10-2 and TRBJ2-3, with 11 bases lining up with TRBD2. Per the germline V gene, CDR1 is WSHSY and CDR2 is SAAADI. The trim removed 8 bases at V and 3 bases at J, leaving 7 bases unmatched. The CDR3 loop spans 15 amino acids. DNA of the CDR3: TGCGCCAGCCGCCCTCTAGCGGGGGGAACAGATACGCAGTATTTT. Translating gives CASRPLAGGTDTQYF.

This sequence joins TRBV6-4 and TRBJ1-1; D is perhaps TRBD1 (6 bases). The germline V gene has CDR1 MRHNA and CDR2 SNTAGT. The CDR3 contains 14 residues. V lost 4 bases and J 1 base, leaving 10 bases between the germline ends. This CDR3 is CASSVTDRNTEAFF. In nucleotides, the CDR3 is TGTGCCAGCAGTGTGACGGACAGGAACACTGAAGCTTTCTTT.

CDR3 coding DNA: TGTGCCAGCAGCGTAATACGGGACAGCTGGGATGAGCAGTTCTTC. Its protein is CASSVIRDSWDEQFF. The J gene is TRBJ2-1, the V gene TRBV9, with 7 bases matching TRBD1. The germline V gene has CDR1 SGDLS and CDR2 YYNGEE. The CDR3 covers 15 residues. The trim removed 1 base at V and 8 bases at J, leaving 9 bases unmatched.